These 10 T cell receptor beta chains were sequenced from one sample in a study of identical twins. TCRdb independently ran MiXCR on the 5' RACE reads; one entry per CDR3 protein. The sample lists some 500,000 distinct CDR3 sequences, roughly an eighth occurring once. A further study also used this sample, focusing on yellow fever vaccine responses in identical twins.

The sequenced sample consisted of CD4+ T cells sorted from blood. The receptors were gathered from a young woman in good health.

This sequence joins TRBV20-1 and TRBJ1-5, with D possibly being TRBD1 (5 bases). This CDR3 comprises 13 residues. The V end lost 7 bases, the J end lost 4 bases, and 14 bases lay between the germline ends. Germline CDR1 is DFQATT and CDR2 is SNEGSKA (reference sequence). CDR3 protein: CSGGGWGNQPQHF. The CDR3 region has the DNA TGCAGTGGCGGAGGGTGGGGGAATCAGCCCCAGCATTTT.

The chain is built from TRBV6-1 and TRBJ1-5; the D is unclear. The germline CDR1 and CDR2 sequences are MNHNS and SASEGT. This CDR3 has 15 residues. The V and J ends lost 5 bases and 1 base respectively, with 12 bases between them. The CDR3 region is CASSQRTPSNQPQHF. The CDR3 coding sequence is TGTGCCAGCAGTCAAAGGACGCCGAGCAATCAGCCCCAGCATTTT.

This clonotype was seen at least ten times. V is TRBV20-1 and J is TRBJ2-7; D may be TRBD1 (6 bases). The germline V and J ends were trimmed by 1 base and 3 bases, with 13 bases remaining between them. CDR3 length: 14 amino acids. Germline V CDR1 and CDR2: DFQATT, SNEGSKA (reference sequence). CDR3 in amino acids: CSARVTGTIYEQYF. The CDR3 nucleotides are TGCAGTGCTAGAGTAACCGGGACAATCTACGAGCAGTACTTC.

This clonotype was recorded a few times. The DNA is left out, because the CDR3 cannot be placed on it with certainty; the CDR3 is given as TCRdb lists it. The chain's CDR3 is CASNPWFFGRGNYEQYF. The rearrangement links TRBV27 to TRBJ2-7; the table assigns TRBD1, which was not confirmed against the DNA. Germline V lookup: CDR1 MNHEY, CDR2 SMNVEV (reference sequence). The CDR3 has 17 residues if both end residues are counted.

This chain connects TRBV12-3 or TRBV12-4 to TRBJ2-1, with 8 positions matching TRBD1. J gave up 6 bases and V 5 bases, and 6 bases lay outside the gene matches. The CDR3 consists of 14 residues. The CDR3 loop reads CASSPQGEVNEQFF. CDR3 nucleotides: TGTGCCAGCAGTCCACAGGGGGAAGTCAATGAGCAGTTCTTC.

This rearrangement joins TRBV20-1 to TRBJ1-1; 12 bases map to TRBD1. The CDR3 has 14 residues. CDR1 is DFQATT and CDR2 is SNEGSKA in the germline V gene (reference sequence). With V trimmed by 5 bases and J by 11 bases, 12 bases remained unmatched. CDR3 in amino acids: CSAPSRGQGAGAFF. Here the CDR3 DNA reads TGCAGTGCTCCCTCCCGGGGACAGGGGGCCGGGGCTTTCTTT.

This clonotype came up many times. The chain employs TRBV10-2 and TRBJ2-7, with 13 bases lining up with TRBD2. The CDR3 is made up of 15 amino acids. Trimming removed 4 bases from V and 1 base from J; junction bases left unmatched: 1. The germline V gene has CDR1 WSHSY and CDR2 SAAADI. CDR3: CASSGGLAGSYEQYF. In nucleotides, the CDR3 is TGCGCCAGCAGTGGGGGACTAGCGGGATCCTACGAGCAGTACTTC.

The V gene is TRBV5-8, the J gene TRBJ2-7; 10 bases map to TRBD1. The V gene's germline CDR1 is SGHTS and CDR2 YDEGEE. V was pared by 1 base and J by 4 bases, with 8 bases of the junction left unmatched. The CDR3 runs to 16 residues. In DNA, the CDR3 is TGTGCCAGCAGCTTGCACTCCGGGACAGGGGTATACGAGCAGTACTTC. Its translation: CASSLHSGTGVYEQYF.

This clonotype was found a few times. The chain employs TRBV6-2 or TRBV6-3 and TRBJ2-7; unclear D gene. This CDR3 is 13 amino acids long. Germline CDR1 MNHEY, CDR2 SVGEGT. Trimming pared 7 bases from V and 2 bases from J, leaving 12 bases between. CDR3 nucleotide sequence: TGTGCCAGCATCCCATCCGGCGCCTACGAGCAGTACTTC. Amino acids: CASIPSGAYEQYF.

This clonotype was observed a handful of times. The CDR3 DNA sequence: TGCGCCAGCAGCTTGAATGCCAGGGCAGGAGAGACCCAGTACTTC. This gives the protein CASSLNARAGETQYF. The chain is built from TRBV5-1 and TRBJ2-5; TRBD1 is a possible D gene (5 bases). V lost 1 base and J 4 bases, leaving 14 bases between the germline ends. From germline, CDR1 is SGHRS and CDR2 YFSETQ. The CDR3 spans 15 residues.